This T cell receptor (beta chain) was sequenced for a study of glioma-infiltrating T cells after dendritic cell vaccination. The PCR used 60 V beta and 13 J beta primers. Assay: immunoSEQ multiplex PCR; the TCRdb copy retains only in-frame clones and omits some. The sample holds 85,000 to 95,000 clones; just over 85% are singletons and the top ten take 15% to 19%. CDR3 length equals 15 residues. Germline values: CDR1 SGHRS, CDR2 YFSETQ. V lost 0 bases and J lost 6; bases outside the gene matches: 6. Fresh-frozen tumor tissue and more than two years of survival data were available for all. Comments on this clone: Its antigen is not known.

Findings of the study overall: Higher pretreatment TIL content predicted longer progression-free time and survival.

The rearrangement links TRBV5-1 to TRBJ2-7; 10 nucleotides align to TRBD1. This sequence originates from a human donor with glioblastoma. The material was blood, obtained before dendritic cell vaccination. The CDR3, as DNA: TGCGCCAGCAGCTTGGCCGGGGACAGGGGTCCCGAGCAGTACTTC. It yields the protein CASSLAGDRGPEQYF.